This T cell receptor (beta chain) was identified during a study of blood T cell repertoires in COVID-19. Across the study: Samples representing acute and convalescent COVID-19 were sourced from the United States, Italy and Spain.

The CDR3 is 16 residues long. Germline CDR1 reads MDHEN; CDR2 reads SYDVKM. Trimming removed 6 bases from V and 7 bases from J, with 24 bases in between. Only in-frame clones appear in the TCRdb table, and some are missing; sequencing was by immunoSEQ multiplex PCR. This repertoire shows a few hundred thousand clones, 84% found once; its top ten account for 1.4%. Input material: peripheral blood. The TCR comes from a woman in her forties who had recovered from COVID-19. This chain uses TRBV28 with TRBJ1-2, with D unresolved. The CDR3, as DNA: TGTGCCAGCAGCTTCTACTCTAACGGGATTTCTGGTGGCTACACCTTC. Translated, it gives CASSFYSNGISGGYTF.